This T cell receptor (beta chain) was captured in a study of T cells in localized non-small cell lung cancer. Study-wide results and caveats: It remains possible that heterogeneity exists, since only one tumor region was sequenced. Measurement of T cell clonality placed uninvolved adjacent lung highest, above the level in tumor. Detection in adjacent lung was observed for a median roughly 62 of the top 100 tumor clones.

For this clone: Its matching antigen is unknown.

Repertoires were generated with immunoSEQ multiplex PCR, while TCRdb's copy carries only in-frame clones and drops some. Among about 41,000 clones listed, around 83% were seen once. CDR1 and CDR2 (germline): SGDLS, YYNGEE. V trimming: 0 bases; J trimming: 7 bases; junction bases outside the gene matches: 7. This CDR3 contains 16 residues. This specimen consisted of PBMCs, obtained before any cancer treatment. This clonotype originated in a man aged 35 to 70 with stage II lung adenocarcinoma. The chain combines TRBV9 with TRBJ1-6; 7 nucleotides line up with TRBD1. Written as DNA, the CDR3 is TGTGCCAGCAGCGTAGATCGGCAGGGGGTAAATTCACCCCTCCACTTT. It yields the protein CASSVDRQGVNSPLHF.